The 14 T cell receptor beta chains presented below share a single source sample, sequenced in a study of long-term antiretroviral therapy in people with HIV. Investigators performed immunoSEQ version v3.0 at survey level. Libraries were prepared by immunoSEQ multiplex PCR; TCRdb keeps only in-frame clonotypes and omits some of them. The sample includes 16,000 or so clones, around 83% of them seen just once. The material sequenced was unsorted PBMCs, taken 0.5 years after starting antiretroviral therapy. The source is a woman between 40 and 50 years old with HIV.

A few counts support this clone. This chain uses TRBV19 with TRBJ1-5; 7 bases fit TRBD1. The germline gives CDR1 LNHDA, CDR2 SQIVND (reference sequence). J lost 4 bases, V lost 6 bases, and 6 bases had no gene match. The CDR3 contains 14 residues. Here the CDR3 DNA reads TGTGCCAGTAGCCTGGGACAGAAGAATCAGCCCCAGCATTTT. Its translation is CASSLGQKNQPQHF.

This chain links TRBV29-1 with TRBJ1-2; D is possibly TRBD1 (6 bases). The CDR3 spans 15 residues. The V gene's germline CDR1 is SQVTM and CDR2 ANQGSEA. Trimming pared 2 bases from V and 8 bases from J, leaving 21 bases between. CDR3 sequence reads: CSVEPPRTALWGYTF. The CDR3 bases are TGCAGCGTTGAACCGCCTAGGACAGCCTTATGGGGCTACACCTTC.

CDR3 sequence: CASSVRMDTEAFF. The CDR3, as DNA: TGTGCCAGCAGCGTGCGGATGGACACTGAAGCTTTCTTT. This chain connects TRBV9 to TRBJ1-1; D is undetermined. The CDR3 totals 13 residues. V was pared by 2 bases and J by 3 bases, with 8 bases between. The germline V gene has CDR1 SGDLS and CDR2 YYNGEE.

The chain links TRBV5-1 to TRBJ1-1; unclear D gene. Trimming cost V 0 bases and J 1 base, with 7 bases left between them. The CDR3 runs 14 residues. Germline V lookup: CDR1 SGHRS, CDR2 YFSETQ. CDR3 loop: CASSLDGENTEAFF. The CDR3 region has the DNA TGCGCCAGCAGCTTGGACGGCGAGAACACTGAAGCTTTCTTT.

As DNA, the CDR3 is TGTGCCAGCAGCACCAACCAGGGTGTGGACGAGCAGTACTTC. This translates into CASSTNQGVDEQYF. The chain has TRBV7-9 and TRBJ2-5, with a possible D match to TRBD1 (5 bases). The J call could be wrong; TRBJ2-7 is a better fit for the DNA end. This CDR3 region has 14 residues. Germline assignment: CDR1 SEHNR and CDR2 FQNEAQ (reference sequence).

This clone was counted between two and nine times. The chain has TRBV7-3 and TRBJ2-1, with TRBD2 matching over 11 bases. In germline, CDR1 is SGHTA, CDR2 FQGTGA. V lost 2 bases to trimming and J lost 1 base; unmatched junction nucleotides: 4. The length of the CDR3 is 17 residues. CDR3 protein: CASSLGLAGGSYNEQFF. The CDR3 DNA reads as TGTGCCAGCAGCTTAGGCCTAGCGGGAGGATCCTACAATGAGCAGTTCTTC.

CDR3 region: CASSPLVQGGVGWETQYF. The CDR3 DNA follows: TGTGCCAGCAGCCCCCTCGTCCAGGGCGGAGTGGGGTGGGAGACCCAGTACTTC. This chain joins TRBV11-2 and TRBJ2-5; D possibly corresponds to TRBD1 (5 bases). CDR1 and CDR2 (germline): SGHAT, FQNNGV. This CDR3 spans 18 amino acids. The ends were cut back, 5 bases at V and 5 bases at J, with 27 bases in the middle.

The chain links TRBV27 to TRBJ2-1, with TRBD1 matching over 11 bases. This CDR3 has 16 residues. The ends lost 5 bases at V and 1 base at J; junction bases unmatched: 4. Germline CDR1 reads MNHEY; CDR2 reads SMNVEV (reference sequence). The CDR3 reads CASSGTGGRSYNEQFF. As DNA, the CDR3 is TGTGCCAGCAGTGGGACAGGGGGTCGGTCCTACAATGAGCAGTTCTTC.

This chain joins TRBV5-6 and TRBJ2-7; D gene unclear. The CDR3 spans 13 residues. Germline V gene data show CDR1 as SGHDT and CDR2 as YYEEEE. V was pared by 2 bases and J by 3 bases, with 9 bases between. The CDR3 nucleotides read TGTGCCAGCAGCTTTGAGCCAGGCTACGAGCAGTACTTC. Its protein product is CASSFEPGYEQYF.

The rearrangement joins TRBV10-1 to TRBJ2-6; 9 positions match TRBD2. CDR3 length equals 19 residues. The germline V gene has CDR1 WNHNN and CDR2 SYGVQD (reference sequence). V gave up 4 bases and J gave up 0 bases; unmatched junction bases: 10. The DNA of the CDR3 is TGCGCCAGCAGTGTGGTTAGCGGGAGTTTCAGCTCTGGGGCCAACGTCCTGACTTTC. Encoded protein: CASSVVSGSFSSGANVLTF.

The rearrangement links TRBV5-1 to TRBJ1-2; 7 nucleotides line up with TRBD1. Germline assignment: CDR1 SGHRS and CDR2 YFSETQ. The trim removed 4 bases at V and 0 bases at J, leaving 3 bases unmatched. CDR3 size: 14 residues. The CDR3 loop is CASSRTGANYGYTF. CDR3 nucleotide sequence: TGCGCCAGCAGCAGGACAGGAGCTAACTATGGCTACACCTTC. Supplemented by reference TRBV5-1 and TRBJ1-2, the full variable domain reads KAGVTQTPRYLIKTRGQQVTLSCSPISGHRSVSWYQQTPGQGLQFLFEYFSETQRNKGNFPGRFSGRQFSNSRSEMNVSTLELGDSALYLCASSRTGANYGYTFGSGTRLTVV.

The chain couples TRBV7-8 to TRBJ1-4; no reliable D call. Germline V gene lookup returns CDR1 SGHVS and CDR2 FQNEAQ. V was pared by 1 base and J by 1 base, with 10 bases between. CDR3 length: 16 amino acids. The chain's CDR3 is CASSLDASITNEKLFF. DNA of the CDR3: TGTGCCAGCAGCTTAGACGCGTCGATAACTAATGAAAAACTGTTTTTT.

The chain joins TRBV5-4 to TRBJ2-7; 14 nucleotides line up with TRBD2. Trimming removed 4 bases from V and 1 base from J; junction bases left unmatched: 7. CDR1 is SGHNT and CDR2 is YYREEE in the germline V gene (reference sequence). CDR3 length: 17 residues. For the CDR3, the DNA is TGTGCCAGCAGCCCAAGACTAGCGGGAGGGCCTTCCTACGAGCAGTACTTC. Its translation: CASSPRLAGGPSYEQYF.

V and J are TRBV28 and TRBJ2-7, with 8 bases fitting TRBD2. The CDR3 covers 14 residues. V shed 6 bases and J 0 bases; nucleotides not matched to a gene: 4. Germline CDR1 is MDHEN and CDR2 is SYDVKM. The CDR3 nucleotides read TGTGCCAGCAGGCGGGAGGATAGCTCCTACGAGCAGTACTTC. As protein: CASRREDSSYEQYF. The whole variable domain, remainder taken from reference TRBV28 and TRBJ2-7, is DVKVTQSSRYLVKRTGEKVFLECVQDMDHENMFWYRQDPGLGLRLIYFSYDVKMKEKGDIPEGYSVSREKKERFSLILESASTNQTSMYLCASRREDSSYEQYFGPGTRLTVT.